The rows below give T cell receptor beta chains drawn from one sample of a study of T cell responses to AZD1222 COVID-19 vaccine. Produced via immunoSEQ multiplex PCR; TCRdb's table is partial and in-frame only. The data contain approximately 120,000 clones, roughly 88% of them seen just once; the ten biggest clones take up approximately 15%. The source material was peripheral blood, sampled on day 0 of AZD1222 vaccination. The receptors were sampled from an adult in good health. CDR3s include the opening cysteine and the closing phenylalanine or tryptophan. D genes are given only for firm matches. A row's size may be missing; if present it is once, few, many or a size class.

D,V,J,size,DNA,CDR3
TRBD1,TRBV7-6,TRBJ2-3,NA,TGTGCCAGCAGCACGGGACAGGGGACAGATACGCAGTATTTT,CASSTGQGTDTQYF
TRBD1,TRBV7-9,TRBJ2-1,NA,TGTGCCAGCAGCCGAGGACAGGGGGCGTACAATGAGCAGTTCTTC,CASSRGQGAYNEQFF
TRBD1,TRBV24-1,TRBJ1-5,NA,TGTGCCACCAGTGATGTGTGCAGGGGGCGAAATCAGCCCCAGCATTTT,CATSDVCRGRNQPQHF
NA,TRBV5-1,TRBJ1-2,NA,TGCGCCAGCAGCTTGGTCCAGGGAGGCTACACCTTC,CASSLVQGGYTF
NA,TRBV28,TRBJ2-2,NA,TGTGCCAGCAGGGGGAGTAACACCGGGGAGCTGTTTTTT,CASRGSNTGELFF
NA,TRBV7-8,TRBJ2-7,NA,TGTGCCAGCAGCTTAGGGTCAGGGGGGACGTACGAGCAGTACTTC,CASSLGSGGTYEQYF
NA,TRBV28,TRBJ1-1,NA,TGTGCCAGCAGTTTCGCCAGGGGACTAATGAACACTGAAGCTTTCTTT,CASSFARGLMNTEAFF
NA,TRBV5-1,TRBJ2-7,NA,TGCGCCAGCAGCTTGACAGGTAACTACGAGCAGTACTTC,CASSLTGNYEQYF
NA,TRBV5-1,TRBJ1-2,once,TGCGCCAGCAGCAACCCAGGGTTACTAGACTATGGCTACACCTTC,CASSNPGLLDYGYTF
NA,TRBV6-5,TRBJ2-1,NA,TGTGCCAGCAGTTCAACTTACAATGAGCAGTTCTTC,CASSSTYNEQFF
NA,TRBV27,TRBJ1-1,few,TGTGCCAGCAGTCCGGGGGCAGGGCGGTCTGAAGCTTTCTTT,CASSPGAGRSEAFF
NA,TRBV7-9,TRBJ1-1,NA,TGTGCCAGCAGACCCCCAGGGGTGGGGGCGATGAACACTGAAGCTTTCTTT,CASRPPGVGAMNTEAFF
TRBD1,TRBV18,TRBJ2-1,NA,TGTGCCAGCTCACCAGAACAGGGGGGAGACAATGAGCAGTTCTTC,CASSPEQGGDNEQFF
NA,TRBV28,TRBJ1-4,NA,TGTGCCAGCCAAGGGACCCCTAATGAAAAACTGTTTTTT,CASQGTPNEKLFF
NA,TRBV5-1,TRBJ1-3,NA,TGCGCCAGCAGCTTAGCGACCGGGGACTCTGGAAACACCATATATTTT,CASSLATGDSGNTIYF
NA,TRBV5-1,TRBJ2-6,NA,TGCGCCAGCAGCCTCTTCGGGTCTGGGGCCAACGTCCTGACTTTC,CASSLFGSGANVLTF
NA,TRBV2,TRBJ1-4,NA,TGTGCCAGCAGTGGTGGTACTAATGAAAAACTGTTTTTT,CASSGGTNEKLFF
NA,TRBV19,TRBJ1-2,NA,TGTGCCAGTAGAAGGGCTAACTATGGCTACACCTTC,CASRRANYGYTF
NA,TRBV2,TRBJ1-1,NA,TGTGCCAGCTCTTGGGGTGGTATGAACACTGAAGCTTTCTTT,CASSWGGMNTEAFF
NA,TRBV12-3/TRBV12-4,TRBJ2-5,NA,TGTGCCAGCAGTTTTGGCGGGGCGGAGACCCAGTACTTC,CASSFGGAETQYF
NA,TRBV3-1/TRBV3-2,TRBJ2-1,NA,TGTGCCAGCAGCCAAGGAGTCAGGGGTAGTGAGCAGTTCTTC,CASSQGVRGSEQFF
TRBD1,TRBV9,TRBJ1-2,NA,TGTGCCAGCAGCGTAGCAGGGGGCTATGGCTACACCTTC,CASSVAGGYGYTF
NA,TRBV25-1,TRBJ1-5,NA,TGTGCCAGCAGCCCAACCGATAGCAATCAGCCCCAGCATTTT,CASSPTDSNQPQHF
TRBD2,TRBV10-1,TRBJ2-3,NA,TGCGCCAGCTCCGGGACTAGCGGGGGGGGAGGAGATACGCAGTATTTT,CASSGTSGGGGDTQYF
NA,TRBV7-9,TRBJ1-1,NA,TGTGCCAGCAGCTTAAGGGACACTGAAGCTTTCTTT,CASSLRDTEAFF
TRBD1,TRBV27,TRBJ1-6,once,TGTGCCAGCAGTTCACGACAGGGCTCCTATAATTCACCCCTCCACTTT,CASSSRQGSYNSPLHF
NA,TRBV13,TRBJ2-1,NA,TGTGCCAGCAGCTCGAAGTTTGGGGGCCGTGGGGACAATGAGCAGTTCTTC,CASSSKFGGRGDNEQFF
NA,TRBV4-2,TRBJ2-2,NA,TGTGCCAGCAGCCAGTTTATCCCCGGGGGATACGCGAACACCGGGGAGCTGTTTTTT,CASSQFIPGGYANTGELFF
NA,TRBV11-1,TRBJ1-1,NA,TGTGCCAGCAGCCTCTCGCGGGCGGGCACTGAAGCTTTCTTT,CASSLSRAGTEAFF
TRBD1,TRBV12-5,TRBJ1-2,few,TGTGCTAGTGGTCACTCAGGGGGCTATGGCTACACCTTC,CASGHSGGYGYTF
TRBD1,TRBV5-4,TRBJ1-2,NA,TGTGCCAGCAGCCGGATGGGACAGGGGAGACATGGCTACACCTTC,CASSRMGQGRHGYTF
NA,TRBV6-5,TRBJ2-5,NA,TGTGCCAGCAGCCGACGAAGAGGGTACCAAGAGACCCAGTACTTC,CASSRRRGYQETQYF
NA,TRBV12-5,TRBJ1-5,NA,TGTGCTAGTGGTTTAGTCGGGGGGGGTGAGCCCCAGCATTTT,CASGLVGGGEPQHF
NA,TRBV2,TRBJ1-2,NA,TGTGCCAGTGGCCGGTGGGCAGAGCCCAACTATGGCTACACCTTC,CASGRWAEPNYGYTF
NA,TRBV6-5,TRBJ2-3,NA,TGTGCCAGCAGTTACTCGTCGCTAGTAGAAGAAGATACGCAGTATTTT,CASSYSSLVEEDTQYF
NA,TRBV12-3/TRBV12-4,TRBJ2-6,NA,TGTGCCAGCACACCCCCCGGGGCCAACGTCCTGACTTTC,CASTPPGANVLTF
NA,TRBV14,TRBJ1-3,NA,TGTGCCAGCAGCCAAGGCCCCGGAAACACCATATATTTT,CASSQGPGNTIYF
TRBD1,TRBV5-6,TRBJ2-2,NA,TGTGCCAGCAGCTTAGGGGACAGGGCCACCGGGGAGCTGTTTTTT,CASSLGDRATGELFF
NA,TRBV12-3/TRBV12-4,TRBJ2-2,NA,TGTGCCAGCAGCTATAAGCCTGGCGGGGAGCTGTTTTTT,CASSYKPGGELFF
TRBD1,TRBV16,TRBJ1-1,NA,TGTGCCAGCAGCCCTCTGACAGGGGAGGGTACTGAAGCTTTCTTT,CASSPLTGEGTEAFF
TRBD1,TRBV5-6,TRBJ1-3,NA,TGTGCCAGCAGCTTGGGACAGGGATACGGAAACACCATATATTTT,CASSLGQGYGNTIYF
TRBD1,TRBV5-1,TRBJ1-5,NA,TGCGCCAGCAGCTGGGGGACAGGGGGCGGTCAGCCCCAGCATTTT,CASSWGTGGGQPQHF
NA,TRBV27,TRBJ1-5,NA,TGTGCCAGCAGTTTCGGGACGGCAGGGAATCAGCCCCAGCATTTT,CASSFGTAGNQPQHF
TRBD1,TRBV28,TRBJ2-2,NA,TGTGCCAGCAGTATGCCGGGACAGGGAAGCACCGGGGAGCTGTTTTTT,CASSMPGQGSTGELFF
NA,TRBV12-3/TRBV12-4,TRBJ2-3,NA,TGTGCCAGCAGTTTAAACATCAATACGCAGTATTTT,CASSLNINTQYF
NA,TRBV5-1,TRBJ2-4,once,TGCGCCAGCAGCTTGTTGGGTGACATTCAGTACTTC,CASSLLGDIQYF
NA,TRBV27,TRBJ1-6,NA,TGTGCCAGCAGATATACTTACAGGGTTAGCTATAATTCACCCCTCCACTTT,CASRYTYRVSYNSPLHF
NA,TRBV20-1,TRBJ1-2,NA,TGCAGTGCTAGTCCGCCCCAGGAACCCTATGGCTACACCTTC,CSASPPQEPYGYTF
TRBD2,TRBV9,TRBJ2-1,NA,TGTGCCAGCAGCGTAGGCGGGCTAGCGGCCAATGAGCAGTTCTTC,CASSVGGLAANEQFF
NA,TRBV15,TRBJ1-3,NA,TGTGCCACCAGCAGAGATTTTCCTCAAAGGCCTGGAAACACCATATATTTT,CATSRDFPQRPGNTIYF
NA,TRBV6-2/TRBV6-3,TRBJ2-1,NA,TGTGCCAGCAGCACACAGGGAACCTACAATGAGCAGTTCTTC,CASSTQGTYNEQFF
NA,TRBV2,TRBJ1-1,many,TGTGCCTCCCACGGGGGGACTGAAGCTTTCTTT,CASHGGTEAFF
NA,TRBV7-9,TRBJ1-5,NA,TGTGCCAGCAGCTTTGGGAGGAATCAGCCCCAGCATTTT,CASSFGRNQPQHF
NA,TRBV5-1,TRBJ1-3,NA,TGCGCCAGCAGCTTAGAGGGGATCTCTGGAAACACCATATATTTT,CASSLEGISGNTIYF
TRBD1,TRBV6-5,TRBJ2-2,NA,TGTGCCAGCAGTTATGGGACAGGGGACACCGGGGAGCTGTTTTTT,CASSYGTGDTGELFF
NA,TRBV3-1/TRBV3-2,TRBJ2-5,few,TGTGCCAGCAGCCCCCAGGGAGAGACCCAGTACTTC,CASSPQGETQYF
TRBD1,TRBV28,TRBJ1-4,once,TGTGCCAGCAGCACAGGGGGCGAATATGAAAAACTGTTTTTT,CASSTGGEYEKLFF
NA,TRBV21-1,TRBJ2-5,NA,TGTGCCAGCAACCCGGACAGGGTGGCTCGAGAGACCCAGTACTTC,CASNPDRVARETQYF
NA,TRBV6-9,TRBJ1-4,NA,TGTGCCAGCAGTCAGAGGGCCGGGGGGACAACTAATGAAAAACTGTTTTTT,CASSQRAGGTTNEKLFF